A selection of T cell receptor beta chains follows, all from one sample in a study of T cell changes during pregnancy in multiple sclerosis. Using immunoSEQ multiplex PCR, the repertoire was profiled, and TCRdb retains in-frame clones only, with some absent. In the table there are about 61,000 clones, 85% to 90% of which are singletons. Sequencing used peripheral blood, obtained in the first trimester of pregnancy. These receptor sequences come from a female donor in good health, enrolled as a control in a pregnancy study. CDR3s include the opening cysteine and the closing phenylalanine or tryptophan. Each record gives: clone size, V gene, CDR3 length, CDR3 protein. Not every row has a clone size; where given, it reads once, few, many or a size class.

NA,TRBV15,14,CATSRPERTLEQYF
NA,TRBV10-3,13,CAMRDRLNTEAFF
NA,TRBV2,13,CASGRGDYNGYTF
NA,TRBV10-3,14,CAISADRGGQPQHF
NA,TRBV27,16,CASSLRGTGSSNEQYF
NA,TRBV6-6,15,CASSYSAGGSEKLFF
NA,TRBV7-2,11,CASSFSGPLHF
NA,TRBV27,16,CASSRLLQGADNEQFF
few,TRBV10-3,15,CAISDQGADTGELFF
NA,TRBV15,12,CATSRDGDEQFF
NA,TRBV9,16,CASSVVLAGAYNEQFF
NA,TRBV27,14,CASSSDRANEKLFF
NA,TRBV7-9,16,CASSLERQGFSYEQYF
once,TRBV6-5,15,CASSPGTVYNQPQHF
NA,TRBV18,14,CASSFNRDYTEAFF
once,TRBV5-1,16,CASSHVGQGGSYEQYF
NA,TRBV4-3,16,CASSQVGRGGIDEQFF
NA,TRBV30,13,CAWSVQGNQPQHF
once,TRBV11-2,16,CASSSVGGPGNTEAFF
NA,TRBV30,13,CAWSVLGARGYTF
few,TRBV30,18,CAWSVASGSHSGANVLTF
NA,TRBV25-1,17,CATRRTGGPNSDSPLHF
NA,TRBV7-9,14,CASSPPDRGYEQYF
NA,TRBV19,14,CASGDREYTDTQYF
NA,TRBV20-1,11,CSATFTGPQHF
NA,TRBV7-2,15,CASSRPRGEHYGYTF
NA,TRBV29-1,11,CSANVQETQYF
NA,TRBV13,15,CASSDPGDIHTEAFF
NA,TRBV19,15,CASSIRQAENSPLHF
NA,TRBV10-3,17,CAIISGNLQWSTDTQYF
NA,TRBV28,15,CASGTSGGMRETQYF
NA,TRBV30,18,CAWSVRQGTFSGANVLTF
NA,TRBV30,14,CAWSPDRLNTEAFF
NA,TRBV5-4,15,CASSLGPRGDQPQHF
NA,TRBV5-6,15,CASSLQGGLNTEAFF
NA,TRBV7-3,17,CASSLSGGGALSETQYF
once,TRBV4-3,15,CASSHPWEGYNEQFF
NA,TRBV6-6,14,CASSYDVQGFEAFF
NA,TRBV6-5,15,CASSYRGGADEKLFF
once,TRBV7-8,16,CASSYRLGQAKNIQYF